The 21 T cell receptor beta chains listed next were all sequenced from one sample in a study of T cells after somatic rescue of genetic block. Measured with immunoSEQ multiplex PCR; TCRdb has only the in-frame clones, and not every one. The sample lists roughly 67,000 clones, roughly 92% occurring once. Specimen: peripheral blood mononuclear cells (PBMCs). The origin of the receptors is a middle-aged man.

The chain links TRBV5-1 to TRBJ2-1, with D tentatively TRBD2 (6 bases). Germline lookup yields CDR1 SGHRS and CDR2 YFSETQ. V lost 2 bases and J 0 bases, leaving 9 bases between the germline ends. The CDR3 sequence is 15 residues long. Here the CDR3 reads CASSFAGRSYNEQFF. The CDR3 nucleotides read TGCGCCAGCAGCTTTGCGGGACGCTCCTACAATGAGCAGTTCTTC.

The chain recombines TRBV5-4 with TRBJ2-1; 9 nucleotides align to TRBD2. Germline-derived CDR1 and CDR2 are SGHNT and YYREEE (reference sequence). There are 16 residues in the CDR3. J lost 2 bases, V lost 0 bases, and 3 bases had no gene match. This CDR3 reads CASSLDLAGAYNEQFF. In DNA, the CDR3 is TGTGCCAGCAGCTTGGACTTAGCGGGAGCCTACAATGAGCAGTTCTTC.

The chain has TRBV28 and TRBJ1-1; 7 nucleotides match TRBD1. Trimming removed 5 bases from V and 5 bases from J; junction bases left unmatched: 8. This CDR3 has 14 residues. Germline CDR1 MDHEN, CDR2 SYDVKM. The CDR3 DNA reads TGTGCCAGCAGTCACGACAGGGTGGGGACTGAAGCTTTCTTT. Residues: CASSHDRVGTEAFF.

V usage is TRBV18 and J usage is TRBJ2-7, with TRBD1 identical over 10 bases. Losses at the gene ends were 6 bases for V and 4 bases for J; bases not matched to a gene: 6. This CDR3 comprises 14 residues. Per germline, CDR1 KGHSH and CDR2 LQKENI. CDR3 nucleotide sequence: TGTGCCAGCTCTTCCGGGACAGGGGATTACGAGCAGTACTTC. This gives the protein CASSSGTGDYEQYF. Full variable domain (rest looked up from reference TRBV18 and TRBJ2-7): NAGVMQNPRHLVRRRGQEARLRCSPMKGHSHVYWYRQLPEEGLKFMVYLQKENIIDESGMPKERFSAEFPKEGPSILRIQQVVRGDSAAYFCASSSGTGDYEQYFGPGTRLTVT.

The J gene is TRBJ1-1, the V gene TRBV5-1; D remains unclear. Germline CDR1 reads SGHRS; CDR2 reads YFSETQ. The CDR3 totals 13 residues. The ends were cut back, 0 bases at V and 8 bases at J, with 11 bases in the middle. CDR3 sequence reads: CASSLDGSREAFF. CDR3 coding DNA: TGCGCCAGCAGCTTGGACGGGAGTCGGGAAGCTTTCTTT. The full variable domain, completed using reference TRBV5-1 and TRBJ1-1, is KAGVTQTPRYLIKTRGQQVTLSCSPISGHRSVSWYQQTPGQGLQFLFEYFSETQRNKGNFPGRFSGRQFSNSRSEMNVSTLELGDSALYLCASSLDGSREAFFGQGTRLTVV.

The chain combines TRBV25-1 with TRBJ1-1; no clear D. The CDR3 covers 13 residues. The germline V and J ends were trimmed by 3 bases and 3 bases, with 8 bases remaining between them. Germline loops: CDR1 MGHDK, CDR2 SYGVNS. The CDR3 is CASSEFGYTEAFF. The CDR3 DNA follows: TGTGCCAGCAGTGAGTTCGGTTACACTGAAGCTTTCTTT.

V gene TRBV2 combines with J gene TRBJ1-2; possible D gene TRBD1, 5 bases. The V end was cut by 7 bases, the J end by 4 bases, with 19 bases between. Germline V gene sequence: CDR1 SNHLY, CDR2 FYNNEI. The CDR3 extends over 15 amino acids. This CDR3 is CASIRGTYQSYGYTF. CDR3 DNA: TGTGCCAGCATCCGGGGGACGTATCAATCCTATGGCTACACCTTC.

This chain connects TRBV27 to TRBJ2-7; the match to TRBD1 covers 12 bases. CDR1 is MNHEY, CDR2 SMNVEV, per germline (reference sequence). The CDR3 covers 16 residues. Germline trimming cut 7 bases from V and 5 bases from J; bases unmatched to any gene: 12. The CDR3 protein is CASTVRGDRGLNEQYF. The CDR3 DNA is TGTGCCAGCACCGTTAGAGGGGACAGGGGGCTTAACGAGCAGTACTTC.

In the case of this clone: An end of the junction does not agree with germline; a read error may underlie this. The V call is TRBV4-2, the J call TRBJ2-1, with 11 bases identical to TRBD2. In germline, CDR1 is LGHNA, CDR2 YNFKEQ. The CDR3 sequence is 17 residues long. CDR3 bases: TGTGCCAGCAGCCAGCGGCTAGCGGGAGGACCCTACAATGGGCAGTTCTTC. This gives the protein CASSQRLAGGPYNGQFF.

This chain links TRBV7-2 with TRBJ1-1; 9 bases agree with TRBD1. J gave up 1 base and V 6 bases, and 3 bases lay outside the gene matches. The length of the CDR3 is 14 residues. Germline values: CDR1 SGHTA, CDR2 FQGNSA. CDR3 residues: CASRQQGANTEAFF. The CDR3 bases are TGTGCCAGCAGACAACAGGGGGCGAACACTGAAGCTTTCTTT.

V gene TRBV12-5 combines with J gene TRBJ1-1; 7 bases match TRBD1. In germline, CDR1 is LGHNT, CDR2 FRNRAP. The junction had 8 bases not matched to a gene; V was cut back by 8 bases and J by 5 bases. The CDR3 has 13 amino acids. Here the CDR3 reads CASRQTGRTEAFF. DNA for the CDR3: TGTGCTAGTCGCCAGACAGGGAGAACTGAAGCTTTCTTT.

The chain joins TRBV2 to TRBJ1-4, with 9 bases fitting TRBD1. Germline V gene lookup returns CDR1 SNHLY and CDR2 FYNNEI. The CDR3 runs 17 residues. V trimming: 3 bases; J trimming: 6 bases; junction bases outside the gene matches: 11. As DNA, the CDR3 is TGTGCCAGCAGTGACGGGACAGGGTTGGGAGGGCATGAAAAACTGTTTTTT. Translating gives CASSDGTGLGGHEKLFF.

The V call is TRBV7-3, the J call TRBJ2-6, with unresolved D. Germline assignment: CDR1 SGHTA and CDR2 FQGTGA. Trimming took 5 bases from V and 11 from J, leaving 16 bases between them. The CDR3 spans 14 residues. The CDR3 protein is CASSRGPNGDVLTF. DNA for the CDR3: TGTGCCAGCAGCAGAGGACCGAACGGTGACGTCCTGACTTTC.

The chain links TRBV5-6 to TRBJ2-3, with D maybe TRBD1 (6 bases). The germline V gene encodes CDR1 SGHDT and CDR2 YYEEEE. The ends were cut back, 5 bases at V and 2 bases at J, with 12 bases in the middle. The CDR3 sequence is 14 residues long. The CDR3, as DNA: TGTGCCAGCAGTCTCGGACAGCTCACAGATACGCAGTATTTT. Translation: CASSLGQLTDTQYF.

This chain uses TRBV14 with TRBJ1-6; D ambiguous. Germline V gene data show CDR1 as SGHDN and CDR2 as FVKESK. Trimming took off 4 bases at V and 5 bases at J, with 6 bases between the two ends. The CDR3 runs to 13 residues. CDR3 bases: TGTGCCAGCAGCCGTACAGATAATTCACCCCTCCACTTT. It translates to CASSRTDNSPLHF.

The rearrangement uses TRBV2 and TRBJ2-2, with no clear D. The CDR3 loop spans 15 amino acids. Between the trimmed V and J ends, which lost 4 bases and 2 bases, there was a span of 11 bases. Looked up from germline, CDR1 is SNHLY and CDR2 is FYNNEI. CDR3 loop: CASSVESINTGELFF. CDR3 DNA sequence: TGTGCCAGCAGTGTCGAGTCAATAAACACCGGGGAGCTGTTTTTT. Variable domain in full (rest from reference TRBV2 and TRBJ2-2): EPEVTQTPSHQVTQMGQEVILRCVPISNHLYFYWYRQILGQKVEFLVSFYNNEISEKSEIFDDQFSVERPDGSNFTLKIRSTKLEDSAMYFCASSVESINTGELFFGEGSRLTVL.

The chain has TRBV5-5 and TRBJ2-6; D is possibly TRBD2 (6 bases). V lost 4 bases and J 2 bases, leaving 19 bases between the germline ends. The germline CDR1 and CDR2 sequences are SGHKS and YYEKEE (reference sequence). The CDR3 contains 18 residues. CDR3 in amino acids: CASSRRAGKDPGANVLTF. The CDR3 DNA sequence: TGTGCCAGCAGCCGGAGGGCGGGAAAGGACCCTGGGGCCAACGTCCTGACTTTC.

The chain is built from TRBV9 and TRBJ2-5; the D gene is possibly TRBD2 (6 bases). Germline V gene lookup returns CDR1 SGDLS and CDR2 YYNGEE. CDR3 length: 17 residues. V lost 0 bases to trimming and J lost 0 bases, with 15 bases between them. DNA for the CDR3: TGTGCCAGCAGCGTAGGGTGGGCTAGCGACTACCAAGAGACCCAGTACTTC. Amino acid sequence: CASSVGWASDYQETQYF.

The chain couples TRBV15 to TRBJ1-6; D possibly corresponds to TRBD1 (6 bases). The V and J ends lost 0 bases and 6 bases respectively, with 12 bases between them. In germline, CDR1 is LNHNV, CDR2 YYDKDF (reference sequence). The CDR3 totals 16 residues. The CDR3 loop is CATSRDGLGGNSPLHF. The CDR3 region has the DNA TGTGCCACCAGCAGAGATGGGTTAGGGGGTAATTCACCCCTCCACTTT.

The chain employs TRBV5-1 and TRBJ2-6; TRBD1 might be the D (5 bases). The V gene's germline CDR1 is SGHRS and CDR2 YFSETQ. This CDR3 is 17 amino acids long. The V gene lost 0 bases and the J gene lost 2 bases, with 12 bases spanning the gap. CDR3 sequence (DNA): TGCGCCAGCAGCTTGGCCGTGGGGCCCCCTGGGGCCAACGTCCTGACTTTC. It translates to CASSLAVGPPGANVLTF. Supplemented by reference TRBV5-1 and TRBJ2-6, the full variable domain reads KAGVTQTPRYLIKTRGQQVTLSCSPISGHRSVSWYQQTPGQGLQFLFEYFSETQRNKGNFPGRFSGRQFSNSRSEMNVSTLELGDSALYLCASSLAVGPPGANVLTFGAGSRLTVL.

This CDR3 reads CASSGQARGTDTQYF. Here the CDR3 DNA reads TGTGCCAGCAGTGGACAGGCCCGAGGCACAGATACGCAGTATTTT. The rearrangement uses TRBV2 and TRBJ2-3; D possibly corresponds to TRBD1 (6 bases). Germline V gene data show CDR1 as SNHLY and CDR2 as FYNNEI. The V gene lost 4 bases and the J gene lost 1 base, with 12 bases spanning the gap. CDR3 size: 15 residues.